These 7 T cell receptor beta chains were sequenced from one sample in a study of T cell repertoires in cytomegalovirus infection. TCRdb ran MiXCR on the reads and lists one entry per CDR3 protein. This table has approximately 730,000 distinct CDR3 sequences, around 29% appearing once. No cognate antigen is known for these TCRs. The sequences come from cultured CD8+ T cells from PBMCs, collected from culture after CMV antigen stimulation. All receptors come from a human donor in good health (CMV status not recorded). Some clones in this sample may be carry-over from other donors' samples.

The CDR3 sequence is CASGPEVYTEAFF. In DNA form, the CDR3 reads TGTGCCAGTGGCCCAGAGGTTTACACTGAAGCTTTCTTT. This sequence joins TRBV19 and TRBJ1-1; D is unresolved. The germline V gene has CDR1 LNHDA and CDR2 SQIVND (reference sequence). This CDR3 has 13 amino acids. Trimming removed 8 bases from V and 3 bases from J, with 13 bases in between. Full variable domain (remainder filled in from reference TRBV19 and TRBJ1-1): DGGITQSPKYLFRKEGQNVTLSCEQNLNHDAMYWYRQDPGQGLRLIYYSQIVNDFQKGDIAEGYSVSREKKESFPLTVTSAQKNPTAFYLCASGPEVYTEAFFGQGTRLTVV.

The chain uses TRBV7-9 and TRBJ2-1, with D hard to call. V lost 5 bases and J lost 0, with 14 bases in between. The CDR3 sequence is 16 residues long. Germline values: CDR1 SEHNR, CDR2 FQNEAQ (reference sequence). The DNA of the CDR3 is TGTGCCAGCAGCCCCCCTTGGGCGAGCTCCTACAATGAGCAGTTCTTC. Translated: CASSPPWASSYNEQFF.

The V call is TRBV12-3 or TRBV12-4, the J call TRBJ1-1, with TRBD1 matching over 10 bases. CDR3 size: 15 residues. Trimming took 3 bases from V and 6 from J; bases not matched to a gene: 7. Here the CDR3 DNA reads TGTGCCAGCAGTTTTTCGTTCGGGACAGGGGCTGAAGCTTTCTTT. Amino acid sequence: CASSFSFGTGAEAFF.

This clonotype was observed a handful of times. CDR3 DNA sequence: TGTGCCAGCAGACCTGAAGGCCCCTACAATGAGCAGTTCTTC. This sequence encodes CASRPEGPYNEQFF. The chain combines TRBV7-9 with TRBJ2-1; no clear D. The CDR3 length is 14 residues. Per the germline V gene, CDR1 is SEHNR and CDR2 is FQNEAQ (reference sequence). V was trimmed by 6 bases and J by 2 bases, leaving 11 bases between them.

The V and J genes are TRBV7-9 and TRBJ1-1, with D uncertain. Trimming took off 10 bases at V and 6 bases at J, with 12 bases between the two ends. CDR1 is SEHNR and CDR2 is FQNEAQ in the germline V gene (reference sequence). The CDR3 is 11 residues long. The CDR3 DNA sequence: TGTGCCACCGCCCACGGGGCTGAAGCTTTCTTT. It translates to CATAHGAEAFF.

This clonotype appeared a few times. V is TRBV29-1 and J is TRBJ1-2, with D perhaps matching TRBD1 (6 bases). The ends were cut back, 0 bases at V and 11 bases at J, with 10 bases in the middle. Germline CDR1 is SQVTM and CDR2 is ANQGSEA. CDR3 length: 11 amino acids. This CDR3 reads CSVEERQGYTF. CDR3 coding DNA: TGCAGCGTTGAAGAACGGCAGGGGTACACCTTC. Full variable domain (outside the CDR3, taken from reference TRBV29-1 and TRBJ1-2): SAVISQKPSRDICQRGTSLTIQCQVDSQVTMMFWYRQQPGQSLTLIATANQGSEATYESGFVIDKFPISRPNLTFSTLTVSNMSPEDSSIYLCSVEERQGYTFGSGTRLTVV.

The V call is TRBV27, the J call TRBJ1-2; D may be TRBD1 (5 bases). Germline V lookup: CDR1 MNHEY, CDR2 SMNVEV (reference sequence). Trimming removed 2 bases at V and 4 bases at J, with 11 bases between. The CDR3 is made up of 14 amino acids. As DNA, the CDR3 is TGTGCCAGCAGTTTAGCCCAGGGTGTCTATGGCTACACCTTC. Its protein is CASSLAQGVYGYTF.